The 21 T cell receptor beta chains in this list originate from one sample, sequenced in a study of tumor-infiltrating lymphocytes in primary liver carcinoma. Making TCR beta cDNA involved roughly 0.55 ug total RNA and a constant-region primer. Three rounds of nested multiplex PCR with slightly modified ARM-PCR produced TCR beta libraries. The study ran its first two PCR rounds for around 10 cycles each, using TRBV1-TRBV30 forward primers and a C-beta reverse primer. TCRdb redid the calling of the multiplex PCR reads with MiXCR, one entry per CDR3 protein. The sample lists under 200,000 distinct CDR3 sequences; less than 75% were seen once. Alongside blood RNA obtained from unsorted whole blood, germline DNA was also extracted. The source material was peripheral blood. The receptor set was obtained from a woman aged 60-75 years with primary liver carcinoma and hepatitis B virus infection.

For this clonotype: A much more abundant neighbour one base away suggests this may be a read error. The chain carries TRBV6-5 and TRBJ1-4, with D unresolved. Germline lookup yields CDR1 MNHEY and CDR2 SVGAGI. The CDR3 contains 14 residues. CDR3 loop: CGSSYGTTNEKLFF. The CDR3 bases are TGTGGCAGCAGTTACGGGACAACTAATGAAAAACTGTTTTTT.

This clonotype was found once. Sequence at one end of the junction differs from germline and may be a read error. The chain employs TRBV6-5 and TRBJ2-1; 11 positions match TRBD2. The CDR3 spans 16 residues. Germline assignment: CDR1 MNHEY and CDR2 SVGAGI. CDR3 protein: CATSSPSGRPGNEQLF. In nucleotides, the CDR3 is TGTGCCACCAGTTCCCCTAGCGGGAGGCCAGGCAATGAGCAGTTATTC.

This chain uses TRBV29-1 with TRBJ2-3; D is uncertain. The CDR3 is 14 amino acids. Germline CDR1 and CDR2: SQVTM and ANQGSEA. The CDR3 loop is CCQSSERPQDTQYF. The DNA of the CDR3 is TGCTGCCAATCGAGCGAGAGACCCCAAGATACGCAGTATTTT.

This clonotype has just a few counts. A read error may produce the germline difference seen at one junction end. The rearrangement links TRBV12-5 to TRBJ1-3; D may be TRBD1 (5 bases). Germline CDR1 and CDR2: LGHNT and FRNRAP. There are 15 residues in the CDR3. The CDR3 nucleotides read TGTGCTAGTGGTTCGCCCCAGGGTGCTGGAAGCACCATATATTTT. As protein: CASGSPQGAGSTIYF.

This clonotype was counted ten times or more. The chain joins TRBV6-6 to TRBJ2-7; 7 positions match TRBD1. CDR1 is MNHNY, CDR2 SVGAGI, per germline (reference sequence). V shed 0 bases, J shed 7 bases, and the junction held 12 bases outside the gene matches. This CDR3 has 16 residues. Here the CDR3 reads CASSYSWTGPAGEQYF. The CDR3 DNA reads TGTGCCAGCAGTTACTCATGGACAGGCCCCGCGGGTGAGCAGTACTTC.

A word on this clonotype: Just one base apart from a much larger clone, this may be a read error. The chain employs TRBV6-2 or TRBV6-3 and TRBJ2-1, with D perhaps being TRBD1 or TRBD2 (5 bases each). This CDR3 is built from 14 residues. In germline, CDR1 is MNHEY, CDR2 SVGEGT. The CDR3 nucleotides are TGTGCCAGTCGGGACGAAGGTTCCTACAATGAGCGGTTCTTC. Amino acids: CASRDEGSYNERFF.

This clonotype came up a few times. The CDR3 here is CASSPNPGQGGTGELFF. The CDR3 DNA is TGTGCCAGCAGTCCCAACCCGGGACAGGGGGGCACCGGGGAGCTGTTTTTT. This sequence joins TRBV28 and TRBJ2-2; 11 nucleotides agree with TRBD1. The germline CDR1 and CDR2 sequences are MDHEN and SYDVKM. V was pared by 5 bases and J by 4 bases, with 9 bases of the junction left unmatched. The CDR3 has 17 residues.

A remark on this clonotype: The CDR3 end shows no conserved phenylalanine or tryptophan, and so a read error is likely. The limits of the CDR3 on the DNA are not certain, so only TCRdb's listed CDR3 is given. CDR3 region: CASSLRDTEALS. The chain employs TRBV5-4 and TRBJ1-1. The CDR3 is 12 amino acids in total, end residues counted. Germline V CDR1 and CDR2: SGHNT, YYREEE (reference sequence).

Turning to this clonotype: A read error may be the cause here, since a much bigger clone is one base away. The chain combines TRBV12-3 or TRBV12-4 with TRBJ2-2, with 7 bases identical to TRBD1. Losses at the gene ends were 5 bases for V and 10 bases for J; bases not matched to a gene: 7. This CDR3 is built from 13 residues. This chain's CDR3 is CASSTGVGVELFF. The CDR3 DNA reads TGTGCCAGCAGTACAGGGGTTGGCGTGGAGCTGTTTTTT.

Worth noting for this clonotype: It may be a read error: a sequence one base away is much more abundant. The CDR3: CAGSQVGASLWFF. DNA for the CDR3: TGCGCCGGCAGCCAAGTAGGGGCTAGCTTGTGGTTCTTC. The rearrangement links TRBV4-1 to TRBJ2-1; D is perhaps TRBD1 or TRBD2 (5 bases each). From germline, CDR1 is MGHRA and CDR2 YSYEKL. The CDR3 runs to 13 residues.

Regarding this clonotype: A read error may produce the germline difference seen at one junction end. The CDR3 nucleotides are TGTGCCAGCAGCTCGGGACAGGGGAGGATCAATAAGCAGTTCTTC. Protein sequence: CASSSGQGRINKQFF. The chain joins TRBV7-3 to TRBJ2-1; 10 nucleotides align to TRBD1. The CDR3 extends over 15 amino acids. CDR1 and CDR2 (germline): SGHTA, FQGTGA.

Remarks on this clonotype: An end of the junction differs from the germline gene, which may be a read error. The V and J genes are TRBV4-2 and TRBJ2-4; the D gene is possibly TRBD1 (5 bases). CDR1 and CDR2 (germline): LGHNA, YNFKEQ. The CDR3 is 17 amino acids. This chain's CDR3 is CASSQVSRTTSKNTQYF. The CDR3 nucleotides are TGTGCCAGCAGCCAGGTATCTCGGACAACGAGCAAAAACACTCAGTACTTC.

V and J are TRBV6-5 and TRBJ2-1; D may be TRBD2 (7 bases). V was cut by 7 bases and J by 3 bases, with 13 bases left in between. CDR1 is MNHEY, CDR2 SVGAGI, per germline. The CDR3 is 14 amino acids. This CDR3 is CASTGGLLYNEQFF. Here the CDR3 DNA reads TGTGCCAGCACCGGGGGGCTCCTCTACAATGAGCAGTTCTTC.

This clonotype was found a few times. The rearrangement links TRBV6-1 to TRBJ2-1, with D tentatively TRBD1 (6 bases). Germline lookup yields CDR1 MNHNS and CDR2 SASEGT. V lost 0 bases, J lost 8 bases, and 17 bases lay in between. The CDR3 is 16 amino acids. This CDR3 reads CASSEALADRGYEQFF. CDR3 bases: TGTGCCAGCAGTGAAGCGCTTGCGGACAGAGGTTATGAGCAGTTCTTC.

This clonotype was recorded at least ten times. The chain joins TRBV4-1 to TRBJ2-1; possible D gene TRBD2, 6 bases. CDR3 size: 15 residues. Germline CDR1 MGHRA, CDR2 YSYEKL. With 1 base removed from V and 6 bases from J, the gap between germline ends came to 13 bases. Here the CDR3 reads CASSQGGANSNEQFF. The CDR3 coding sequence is TGCGCCAGCAGCCAAGGCGGGGCGAACTCCAATGAGCAGTTCTTC.

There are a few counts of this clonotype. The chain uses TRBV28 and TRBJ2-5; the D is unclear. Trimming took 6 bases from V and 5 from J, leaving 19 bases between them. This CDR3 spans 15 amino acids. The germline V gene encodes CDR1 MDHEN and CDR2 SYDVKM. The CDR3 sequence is CASRAQKGLTETQYF. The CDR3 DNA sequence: TGTGCCAGCAGAGCCCAGAAAGGGTTGACGGAGACCCAGTACTTC.

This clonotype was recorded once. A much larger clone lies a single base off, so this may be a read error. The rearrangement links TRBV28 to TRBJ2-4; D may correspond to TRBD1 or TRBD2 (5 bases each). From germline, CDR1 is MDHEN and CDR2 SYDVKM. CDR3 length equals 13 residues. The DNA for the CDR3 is TGTGCCAGCGAGGGGCTAGCCAAAAACATTCAGCACTTC. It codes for CASEGLAKNIQHF. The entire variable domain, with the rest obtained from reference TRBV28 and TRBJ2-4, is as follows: DVKVTQSSRYLVKRTGEKVFLECVQDMDHENMFWYRQDPGLGLRLIYFSYDVKMKEKGDIPEGYSVSREKKERFSLILESASTNQTSMYLCASEGLAKNIQHFGAGTRLSVL.

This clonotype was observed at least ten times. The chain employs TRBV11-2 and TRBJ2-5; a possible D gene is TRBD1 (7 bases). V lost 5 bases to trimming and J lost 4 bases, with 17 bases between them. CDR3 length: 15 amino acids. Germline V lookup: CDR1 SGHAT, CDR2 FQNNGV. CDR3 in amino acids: CASSVYRGLGETQYF. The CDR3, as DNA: TGTGCCAGCAGCGTGTACAGGGGACTTGGAGAGACCCAGTACTTC. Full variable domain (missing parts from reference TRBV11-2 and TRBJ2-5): EAGVAQSPRYKIIEKRQSVAFWCNPISGHATLYWYQQILGQGPKLLIQFQNNGVVDDSQLPKDRFSAERLKGVDSTLKIQPAKLEDSAVYLCASSVYRGLGETQYFGPGTRLLVL.

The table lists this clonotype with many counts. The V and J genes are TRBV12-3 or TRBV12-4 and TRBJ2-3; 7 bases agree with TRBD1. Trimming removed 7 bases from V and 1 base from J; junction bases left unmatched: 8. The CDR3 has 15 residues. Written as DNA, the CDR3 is TGTGCCAGCACCCACCAACAGGGGCGCACAGATACGCAGTATTTT. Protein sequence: CASTHQQGRTDTQYF.

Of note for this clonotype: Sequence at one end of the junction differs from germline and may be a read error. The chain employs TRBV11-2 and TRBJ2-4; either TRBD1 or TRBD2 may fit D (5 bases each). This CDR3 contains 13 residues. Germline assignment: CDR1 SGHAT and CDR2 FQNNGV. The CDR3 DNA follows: TGTGGCAGCGGCCAGGGCCTCAAAAACATTCAGTACTTC. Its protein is CGSGQGLKNIQYF.

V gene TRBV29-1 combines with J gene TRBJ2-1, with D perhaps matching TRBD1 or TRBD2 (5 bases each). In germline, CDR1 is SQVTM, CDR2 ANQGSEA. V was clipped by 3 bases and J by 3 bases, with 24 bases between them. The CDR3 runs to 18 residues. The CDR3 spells CSVEIGAGIRSRYNEQFF. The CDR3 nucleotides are TGCAGCGTTGAGATAGGGGCGGGTATCAGATCACGCTACAATGAGCAGTTCTTC.